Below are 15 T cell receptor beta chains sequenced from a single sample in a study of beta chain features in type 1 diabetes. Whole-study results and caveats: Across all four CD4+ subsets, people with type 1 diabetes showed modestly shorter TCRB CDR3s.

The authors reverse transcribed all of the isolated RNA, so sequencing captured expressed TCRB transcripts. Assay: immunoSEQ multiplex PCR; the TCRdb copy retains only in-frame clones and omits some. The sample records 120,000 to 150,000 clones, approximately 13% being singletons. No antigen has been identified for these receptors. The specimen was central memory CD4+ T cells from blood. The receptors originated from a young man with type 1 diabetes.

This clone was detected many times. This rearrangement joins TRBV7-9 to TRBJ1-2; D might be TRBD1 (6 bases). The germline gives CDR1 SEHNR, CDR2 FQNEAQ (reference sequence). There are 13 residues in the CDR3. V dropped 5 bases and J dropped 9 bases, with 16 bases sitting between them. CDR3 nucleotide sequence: TGTGCCAGCAGCCGACAGGACACTATGCGCTACACCTTC. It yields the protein CASSRQDTMRYTF.

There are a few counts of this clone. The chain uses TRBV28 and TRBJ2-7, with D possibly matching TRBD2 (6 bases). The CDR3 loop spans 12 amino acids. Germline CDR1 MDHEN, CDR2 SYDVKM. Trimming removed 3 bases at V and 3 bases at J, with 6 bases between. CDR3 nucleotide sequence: TGTGCCAGCAGTTTGGAGGGCTACGAGCAGTACTTC. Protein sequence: CASSLEGYEQYF.

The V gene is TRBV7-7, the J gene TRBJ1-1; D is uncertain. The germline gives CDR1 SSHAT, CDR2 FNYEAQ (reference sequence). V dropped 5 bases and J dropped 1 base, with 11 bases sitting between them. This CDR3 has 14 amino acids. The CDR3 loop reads CASSPSIANTEAFF. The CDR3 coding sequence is TGTGCCAGCAGCCCTTCCATCGCGAACACTGAAGCTTTCTTT. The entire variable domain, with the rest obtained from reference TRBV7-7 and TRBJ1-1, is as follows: GAGVSQSPRYKVTKRGQDVTLRCDPISSHATLYWYQQALGQGPEFLTYFNYEAQPDKSGLPSDRFSAERPEGSISTLTIQRTEQRDSAMYRCASSPSIANTEAFFGQGTRLTVV.

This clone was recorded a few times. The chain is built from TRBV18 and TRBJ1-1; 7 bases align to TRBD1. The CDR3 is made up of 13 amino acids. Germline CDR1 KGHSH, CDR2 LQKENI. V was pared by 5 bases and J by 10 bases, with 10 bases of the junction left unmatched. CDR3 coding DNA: TGTGCCAGCTCAATCGGACAGGCGTATGGAGCTTTCTTT. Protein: CASSIGQAYGAFF. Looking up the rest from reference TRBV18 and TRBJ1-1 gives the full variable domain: NAGVMQNPRHLVRRRGQEARLRCSPMKGHSHVYWYRQLPEEGLKFMVYLQKENIIDESGMPKERFSAEFPKEGPSILRIQQVVRGDSAAYFCASSIGQAYGAFFGQGTRLTVV.

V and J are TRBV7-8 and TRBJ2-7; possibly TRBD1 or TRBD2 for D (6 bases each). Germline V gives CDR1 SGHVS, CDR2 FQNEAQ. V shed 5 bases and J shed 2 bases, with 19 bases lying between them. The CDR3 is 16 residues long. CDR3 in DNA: TGTGCCAGCAGCCTTACGGGGGCGACGTCCACCTACGAGCAGTACTTC. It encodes CASSLTGATSTYEQYF.

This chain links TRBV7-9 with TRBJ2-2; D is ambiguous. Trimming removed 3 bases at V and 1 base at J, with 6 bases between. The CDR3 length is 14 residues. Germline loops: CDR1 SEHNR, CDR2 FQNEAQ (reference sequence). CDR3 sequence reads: CASSLSGNTGELFF. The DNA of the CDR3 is TGTGCCAGCAGCTTGTCAGGGAACACCGGGGAGCTGTTTTTT.

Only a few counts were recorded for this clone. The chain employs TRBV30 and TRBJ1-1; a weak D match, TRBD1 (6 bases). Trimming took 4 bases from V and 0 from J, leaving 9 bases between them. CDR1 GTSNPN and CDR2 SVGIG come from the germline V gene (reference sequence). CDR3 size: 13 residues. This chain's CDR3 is CAWTRGLNTEAFF. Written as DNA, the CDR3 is TGTGCCTGGACGAGGGGGTTGAACACTGAAGCTTTCTTT. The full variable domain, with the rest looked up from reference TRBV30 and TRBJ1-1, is SQTIHQWPATLVQPVGSPLSLECTVEGTSNPNLYWYRQAAGRGLQLLFYSVGIGQISSEVPQNLSASRPQDRQFILSSKKLLLSDSGFYLCAWTRGLNTEAFFGQGTRLTVV.

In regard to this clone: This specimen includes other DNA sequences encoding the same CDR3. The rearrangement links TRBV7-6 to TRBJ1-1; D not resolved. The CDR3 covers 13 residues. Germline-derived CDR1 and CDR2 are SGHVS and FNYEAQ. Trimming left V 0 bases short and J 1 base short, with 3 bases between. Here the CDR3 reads CASSLARNTEAFF. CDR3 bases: TGTGCCAGCAGCTTAGCGAGGAACACTGAAGCTTTCTTT.

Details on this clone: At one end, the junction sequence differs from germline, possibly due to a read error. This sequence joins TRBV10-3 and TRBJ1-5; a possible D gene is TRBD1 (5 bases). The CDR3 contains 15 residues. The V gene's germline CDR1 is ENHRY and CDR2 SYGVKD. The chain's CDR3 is CATSPSSGSNQPQHF. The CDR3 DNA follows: TGTGCCACCAGTCCGAGTTCAGGGAGCAATCAGCCCCAGCATTTT.

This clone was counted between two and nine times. The DNA for the CDR3 is TGTGCCTGGAGTGTAGTCTATGGCTACACCTTC. It yields the protein CAWSVVYGYTF. The J gene is TRBJ1-2, the V gene TRBV30, with D uncertain. The CDR3 covers 11 residues. The V end was cut by 0 bases, the J end by 4 bases, with 3 bases between. CDR1 is GTSNPN, CDR2 SVGIG, per germline (reference sequence).

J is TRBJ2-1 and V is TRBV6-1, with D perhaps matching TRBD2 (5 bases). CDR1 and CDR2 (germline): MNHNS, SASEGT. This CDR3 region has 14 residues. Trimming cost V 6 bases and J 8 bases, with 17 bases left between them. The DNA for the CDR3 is TGTGCCAGCAGGATGGACCCCCGGGGTCATGAGCAGTTCTTC. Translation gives CASRMDPRGHEQFF.

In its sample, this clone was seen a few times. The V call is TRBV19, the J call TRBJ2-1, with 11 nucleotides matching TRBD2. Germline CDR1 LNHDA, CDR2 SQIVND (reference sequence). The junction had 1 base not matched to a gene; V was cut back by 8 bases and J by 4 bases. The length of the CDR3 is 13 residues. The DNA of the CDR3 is TGTGCCAGTGGGACTAGCGGATACAATGAGCAGTTCTTC. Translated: CASGTSGYNEQFF. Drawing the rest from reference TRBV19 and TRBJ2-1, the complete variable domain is DGGITQSPKYLFRKEGQNVTLSCEQNLNHDAMYWYRQDPGQGLRLIYYSQIVNDFQKGDIAEGYSVSREKKESFPLTVTSAQKNPTAFYLCASGTSGYNEQFFGPGTRLTVL.

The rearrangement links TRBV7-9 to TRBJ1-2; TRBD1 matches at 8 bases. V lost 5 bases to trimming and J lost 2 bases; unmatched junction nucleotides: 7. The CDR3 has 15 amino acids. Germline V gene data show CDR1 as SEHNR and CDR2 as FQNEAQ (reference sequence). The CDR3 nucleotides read TGTGCCAGCAGCCGCGGACAGGGCCAGAACTATGGCTACACCTTC. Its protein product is CASSRGQGQNYGYTF.

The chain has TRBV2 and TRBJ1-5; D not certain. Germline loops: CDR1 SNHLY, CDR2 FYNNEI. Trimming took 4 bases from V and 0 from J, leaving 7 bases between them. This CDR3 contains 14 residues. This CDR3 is CASSGSNSNQPQHF. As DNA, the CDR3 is TGTGCCAGCAGTGGTTCCAATAGCAATCAGCCCCAGCATTTT. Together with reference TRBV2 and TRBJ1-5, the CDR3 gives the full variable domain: EPEVTQTPSHQVTQMGQEVILRCVPISNHLYFYWYRQILGQKVEFLVSFYNNEISEKSEIFDDQFSVERPDGSNFTLKIRSTKLEDSAMYFCASSGSNSNQPQHFGDGTRLSIL.

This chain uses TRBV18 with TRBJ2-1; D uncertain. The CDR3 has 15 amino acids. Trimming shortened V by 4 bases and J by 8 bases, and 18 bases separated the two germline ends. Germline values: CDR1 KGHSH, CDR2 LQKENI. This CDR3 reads CASSHGQDPVYEQFF. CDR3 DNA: TGTGCCAGCTCACATGGGCAGGACCCCGTATATGAGCAGTTCTTC.